The source of this T cell receptor beta chain is a study of OX40 agonist ivuxolimab in advanced cancers. Across the study: Ivuxolimab, an antibody acting as an agonist of OX40 (CD134), was used to treat patients. Of the participants, under 50% had some prior anti-PD-1, anti-PD-L1 or anti-CTLA-4 therapy, which was allowed.

Study observations and caveats: At doses 0.1 to 3.0 mg/kg, CD4+ and CD8+ clones expanded.

At baseline, cycle 4 day 1, and cycle 7 day 1, blood was sampled. A word on this clone: Antigen specificity is unknown.

The CDR3 covers 18 residues. V lost 0 bases, J lost 2 bases, and 11 bases stayed unmatched. Germline-derived CDR1 and CDR2 are MGHRA and YSYEKL. The protocol was immunoSEQ multiplex PCR, while the TCRdb copy is restricted to in-frame clones and leaves out a portion. The sample holds about 68,000 clones; more than 75% are singletons and the top ten take around 0.68%. The source is an adult with an advanced solid tumor such as melanoma, head and neck, liver or kidney cancer. The chain combines TRBV4-1 with TRBJ2-7; 9 bases fit TRBD1. Here the sequenced sample was CD4+ or CD8+ T cells sorted from blood, taken in a trial of the OX40 agonist ivuxolimab. DNA of the CDR3: TGCGCCAGCAGCCAAGAAAGCCTAGGGACAGGGAGGGCCTACGAGCAGTACTTC. Protein product: CASSQESLGTGRAYEQYF.